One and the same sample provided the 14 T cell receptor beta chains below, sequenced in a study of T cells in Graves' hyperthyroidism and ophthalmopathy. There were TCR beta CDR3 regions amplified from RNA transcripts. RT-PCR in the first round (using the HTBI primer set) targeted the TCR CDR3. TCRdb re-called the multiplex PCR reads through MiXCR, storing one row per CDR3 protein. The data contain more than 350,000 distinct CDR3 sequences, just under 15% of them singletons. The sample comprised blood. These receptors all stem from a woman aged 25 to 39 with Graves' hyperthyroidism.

As DNA, the CDR3 is TGCGCCAGCAACGGACAGGTCGTCATGAACACTGAAGCTTTCTTT. This translates into CASNGQVVMNTEAFF. This chain joins TRBV10-2 and TRBJ1-1, with 7 positions matching TRBD1. V shed 7 bases and J 0 bases; nucleotides not matched to a gene: 8. The CDR3 runs 15 residues. Germline V lookup: CDR1 WSHSY, CDR2 SAAADI.

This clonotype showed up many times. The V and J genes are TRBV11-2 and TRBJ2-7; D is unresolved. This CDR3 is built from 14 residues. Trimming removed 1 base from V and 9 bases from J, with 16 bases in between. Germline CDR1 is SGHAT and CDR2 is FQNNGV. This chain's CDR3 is CASSLAASGVVQYF. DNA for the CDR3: TGTGCCAGCAGCTTAGCCGCGAGTGGGGTAGTGCAGTACTTC. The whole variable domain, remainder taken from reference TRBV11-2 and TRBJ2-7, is EAGVAQSPRYKIIEKRQSVAFWCNPISGHATLYWYQQILGQGPKLLIQFQNNGVVDDSQLPKDRFSAERLKGVDSTLKIQPAKLEDSAVYLCASSLAASGVVQYFGPGTRLTVT.

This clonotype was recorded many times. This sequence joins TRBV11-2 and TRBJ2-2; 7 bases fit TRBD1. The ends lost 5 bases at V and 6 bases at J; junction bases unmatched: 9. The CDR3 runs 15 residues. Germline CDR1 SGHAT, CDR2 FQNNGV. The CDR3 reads CASSKLQGGAGELFF. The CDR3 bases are TGTGCCAGCAGCAAACTCCAAGGGGGCGCCGGGGAGCTGTTTTTT.

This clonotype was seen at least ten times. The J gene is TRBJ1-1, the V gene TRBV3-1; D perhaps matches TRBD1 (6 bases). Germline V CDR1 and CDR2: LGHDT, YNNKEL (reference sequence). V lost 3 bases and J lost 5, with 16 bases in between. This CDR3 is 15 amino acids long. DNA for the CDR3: TGTGCCAGCAGCCATGGCGTTGGGGGCCGGACTGAAGCTTTCTTT. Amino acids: CASSHGVGGRTEAFF.

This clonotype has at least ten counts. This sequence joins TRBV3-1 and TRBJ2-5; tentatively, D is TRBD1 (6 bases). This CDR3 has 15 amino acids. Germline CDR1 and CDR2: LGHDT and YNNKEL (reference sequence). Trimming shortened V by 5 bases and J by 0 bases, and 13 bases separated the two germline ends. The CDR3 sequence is CASSYETGYQETQYF. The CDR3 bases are TGTGCCAGCAGCTATGAAACAGGGTACCAAGAGACCCAGTACTTC.

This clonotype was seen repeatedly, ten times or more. CDR3 region: CASSFAAEQYF. Here the CDR3 DNA reads TGTGCCAGCAGTTTCGCGGCTGAGCAGTACTTC. The chain combines TRBV12-3 or TRBV12-4 with TRBJ2-7; the D is unclear. The V gene lost 3 bases and the J gene lost 7 bases, with 7 bases spanning the gap. The CDR3 length is 11 residues.

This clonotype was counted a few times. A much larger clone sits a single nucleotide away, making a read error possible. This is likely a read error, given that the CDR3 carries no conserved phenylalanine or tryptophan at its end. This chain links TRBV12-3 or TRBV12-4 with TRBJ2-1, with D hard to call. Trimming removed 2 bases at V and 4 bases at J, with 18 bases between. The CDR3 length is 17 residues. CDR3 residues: CASSLSRAAQLYNEQFS. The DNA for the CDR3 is TGTGCCAGCAGTTTATCCCGTGCGGCTCAGCTTTACAATGAGCAGTTCTCC.

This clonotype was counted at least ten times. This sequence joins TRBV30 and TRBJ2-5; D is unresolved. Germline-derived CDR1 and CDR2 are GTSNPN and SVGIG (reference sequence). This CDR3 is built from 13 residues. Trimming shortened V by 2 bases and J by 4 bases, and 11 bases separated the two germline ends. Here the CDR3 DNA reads TGTGCCTGGAGTATAGTTGGCGGAGAGACCCAGTACTTC. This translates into CAWSIVGGETQYF.

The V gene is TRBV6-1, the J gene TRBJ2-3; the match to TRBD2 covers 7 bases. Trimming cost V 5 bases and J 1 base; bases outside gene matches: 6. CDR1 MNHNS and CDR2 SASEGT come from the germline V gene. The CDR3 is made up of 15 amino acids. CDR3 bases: TGTGCCAGCAGTCACCAGCGGGACGGCACAGATACGCAGTATTTT. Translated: CASSHQRDGTDTQYF.

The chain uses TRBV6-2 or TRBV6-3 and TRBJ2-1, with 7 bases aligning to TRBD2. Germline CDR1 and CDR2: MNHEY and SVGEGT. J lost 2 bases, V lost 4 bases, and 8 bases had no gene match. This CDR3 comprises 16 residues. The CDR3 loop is CASSLIAGLTYNEQFF. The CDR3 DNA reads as TGTGCCAGCAGTTTAATAGCGGGCCTAACCTACAATGAGCAGTTCTTC.

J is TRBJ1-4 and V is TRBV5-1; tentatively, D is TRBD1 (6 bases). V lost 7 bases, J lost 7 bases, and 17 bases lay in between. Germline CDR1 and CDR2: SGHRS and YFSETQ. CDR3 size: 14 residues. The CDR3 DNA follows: TGCGCCAGCTCCCCTTTTAGGGGGAGTGAAAAACTGTTTTTT. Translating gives CASSPFRGSEKLFF.

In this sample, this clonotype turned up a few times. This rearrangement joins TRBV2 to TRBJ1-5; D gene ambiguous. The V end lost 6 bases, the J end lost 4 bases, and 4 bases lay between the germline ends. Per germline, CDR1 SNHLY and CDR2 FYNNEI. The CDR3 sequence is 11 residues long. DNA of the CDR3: TGTGCCAGCAGGGTTAATCAGCCCCAGCATTTT. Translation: CASRVNQPQHF.

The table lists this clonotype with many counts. The CDR3 here is CASRGPLPNEKLFF. The DNA of the CDR3 is TGTGCCTCCAGGGGTCCCCTCCCTAATGAAAAACTGTTTTTT. The chain combines TRBV28 with TRBJ1-4; possibly TRBD1 for D (6 bases). From germline, CDR1 is MDHEN and CDR2 SYDVKM. V dropped 11 bases and J dropped 3 bases, with 16 bases sitting between them. CDR3 length equals 14 residues.

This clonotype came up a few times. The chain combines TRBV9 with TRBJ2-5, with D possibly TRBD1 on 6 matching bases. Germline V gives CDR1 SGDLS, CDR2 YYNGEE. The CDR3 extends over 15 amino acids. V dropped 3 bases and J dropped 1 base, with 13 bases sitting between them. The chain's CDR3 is CASSEFGTTQETQYF. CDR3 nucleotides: TGTGCCAGCAGCGAATTCGGGACAACCCAAGAGACCCAGTACTTC. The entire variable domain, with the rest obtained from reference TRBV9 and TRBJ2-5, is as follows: DSGVTQTPKHLITATGQRVTLRCSPRSGDLSVYWYQQSLDQGLQFLIQYYNGEERAKGNILERFSAQQFPDLHSELNLSSLELGDSALYFCASSEFGTTQETQYFGPGTRLLVL.